A selection of T cell receptor beta chains follows, all from one sample in a study of tumor-infiltrating lymphocytes in primary liver carcinoma. TCRdb used MiXCR to reprocess the multiplex PCR reads, holding one entry per CDR3 protein. Counted here are some 180,000 distinct CDR3 sequences, 50% to 75% occurring once; the ten biggest clones make up around 68%. Sequencing input: peripheral blood. All receptors derive from a man in his forties or fifties with primary liver carcinoma and hepatitis B virus infection. Each CDR3 is given with its conserved first and last residue. Each record gives: J gene, clone size, V gene, D gene, CDR3 DNA, CDR3 protein. The D gene is left open where the match is weak. Not every row has a clone size; where given, it reads once, few, many or a size class.

TRBJ2-3	.	TRBV11-2	.	TGTGCCAGCAGCTTATTGGGGCAGGGGAGAGCAGATACGCAGTATTTT	CASSLLGQGRADTQYF
TRBJ2-2	once	TRBV6-1	.	TGTGCCACCCTACGGAATACTTTTCAAACCGGGGAGCTGTTTTTT	CATLRNTFQTGELFF
TRBJ2-5	many	TRBV11-2	.	TGTGCCAGCAGCTACGCGCCCGAGACGACAGAGACCCAGTACTTC	CASSYAPETTETQYF
TRBJ2-7	.	TRBV12-3/TRBV12-4	TRBD2	TGTGCCAGCAGTTCTTATAGCGGGAGGGGTGAGCAGTACTTC	CASSSYSGRGEQYF
TRBJ2-1	.	TRBV10-1	TRBD2	TGCGCCAGCAGTGGGGGACTAGCGGGCTCCTACAATGAGCAGTTCTTC	CASSGGLAGSYNEQFF
TRBJ2-1	.	TRBV4-1	.	TGCGCCAGCCGGAGGGAGTACCTTGGCAATGAGCAGTTCTTC	CASRREYLGNEQFF
TRBJ2-7	few	TRBV12-3/TRBV12-4	TRBD1	TGTGCCAGCAGTTCCGGGACAGGGAGGAGCGAGCAGTACTTC	CASSSGTGRSEQYF
TRBJ2-3	.	TRBV28	.	TGTGCCAGCACCCTGAGGGGCGGACCCACAGATACGCAGTATTTT	CASTLRGGPTDTQYF
TRBJ1-5	once	TRBV4-1	.	TGCGCCAGCAGCCACAGTACGGAGAGGGTCAATCAGCCCCAGCATTTT	CASSHSTERVNQPQHF
TRBJ2-2	.	TRBV14	TRBD2	TGTGCCAGCAGCCGTCTAGCGGGAGCCGGGGAGCTGTTTTTT	CASSRLAGAGELFF
TRBJ1-3	.	TRBV2	TRBD1	TGTGCCAGCAGGCGTTCAGGGGGCGAAGGCACCATATATTTT	CASRRSGGEGTIYF
TRBJ1-4	.	TRBV5-5	TRBD1	TGTGCCAGCAGCTTGGGGCCGGGACAGGGGACTGAAAAACTGTTTTTC	CASSLGPGQGTEKLFF
TRBJ2-4	.	TRBV4-1	.	TGCGCCAGCAGCCAAACCCCTCTAGCCAAAAACATTCAGTACTTC	CASSQTPLAKNIQYF
TRBJ1-1	.	TRBV5-4	.	TGTGCCAGCAGTCCCGGGACGGAGGATTCCTTGAACACTGAAGCTTTCTTT	CASSPGTEDSLNTEAFF
TRBJ2-5	few	TRBV6-1	.	TGTGCCAGCAGAAGGGCAAGTAATCTCCAAGAGACCCAGTACTTC	CASRRASNLQETQYF
TRBJ2-3	.	TRBV28	TRBD2	TGTGCCAGCATCCGACGGGATTCTGGGAGGGGGCAGTATTTT	CASIRRDSGRGQYF
TRBJ2-1	.	TRBV6-2/TRBV6-3	TRBD1	TGTGCCAGCGGAACCCCACAGGGGGGTGAGCTGTTCTTC	CASGTPQGGELFF
TRBJ2-7	.	TRBV11-2	.	TGTGTCAGCAGCCACCCGGGGGTTAGTGGGATGGGGCCCTACGAGCAGTACTTC	CVSSHPGVSGMGPYEQYF